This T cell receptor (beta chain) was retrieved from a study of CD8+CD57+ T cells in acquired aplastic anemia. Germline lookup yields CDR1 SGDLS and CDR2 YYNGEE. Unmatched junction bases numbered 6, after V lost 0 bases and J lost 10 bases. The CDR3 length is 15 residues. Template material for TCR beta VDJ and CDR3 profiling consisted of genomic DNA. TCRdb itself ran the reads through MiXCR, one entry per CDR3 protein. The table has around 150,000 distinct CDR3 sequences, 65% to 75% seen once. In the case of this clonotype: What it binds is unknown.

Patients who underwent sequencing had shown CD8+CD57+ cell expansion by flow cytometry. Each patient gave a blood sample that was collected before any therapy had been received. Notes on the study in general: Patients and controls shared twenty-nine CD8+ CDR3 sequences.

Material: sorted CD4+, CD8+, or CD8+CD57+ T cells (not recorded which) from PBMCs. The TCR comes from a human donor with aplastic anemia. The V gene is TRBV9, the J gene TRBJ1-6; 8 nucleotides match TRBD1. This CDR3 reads CASSVADRGQSPLHF. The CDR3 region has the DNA TGTGCCAGCAGCGTAGCAGACAGGGGACAATCACCCCTCCACTTT.